This is a list of T cell receptor beta chains from one sample in a study of blood T cells in healthy people across ages. TCRdb called the 5' RACE reads again in MiXCR, with one record for every CDR3 protein. The top ten clones hold around 4% of a sample with 1.5 million to 1.8 million distinct CDR3 sequences, roughly two fifths of them seen once. Material for sequencing was blood. These receptors came from a woman between 18 and 30 years old in good health. CDR3s leave out the opening cysteine and the closing phenylalanine or tryptophan.

J	V	CDR3
TRBJ2-3	TRBV2	ASTPGDSNTDTQY
NA	TRBV28	ASSRTGDTSYNEQY
TRBJ1-1	TRBV12-3/TRBV12-4	ASSPQTGGAPEAF
TRBJ2-5	TRBV7-8	ASSPPPRTSSQETQY
TRBJ2-3	TRBV20-1	SASWRFRVDTQY
TRBJ1-2	TRBV4-1	ASSQESGSGYT
TRBJ2-1	TRBV10-3	AISESTPQRIQETQF
TRBJ2-1	TRBV27	ASSSEAGPYNEQF
TRBJ2-7	TRBV11-2	ASSSSAGTSYEQY
TRBJ2-7	TRBV10-3	AISGAQGRAYEQY
TRBJ2-1	TRBV7-9	ASSSGERVLNEQF
TRBJ2-1	TRBV6-1	ASSEWSGGLFEQF
TRBJ2-1	TRBV7-2	ASSPRRDLNEQF
TRBJ1-5	TRBV10-3	AISESRQAYSNQPQH
TRBJ2-1	TRBV7-3	ASSTSSSAQF
TRBJ1-4	TRBV7-2	ASSPAPRLPEKLF
NA	TRBV6-4	ASSPRDTSSYNEQY
TRBJ2-7	TRBV7-2	ASSVRLNNEQY
TRBJ1-5	TRBV7-2	ASSSGPGPQH
TRBJ2-4	TRBV6-6	ASSDTGTRGNIQY
TRBJ1-5	TRBV6-1	ASSDLQKPQH
TRBJ1-1	TRBV12-3/TRBV12-4	ASSWVGYSTEAF
TRBJ2-1	TRBV20-1	SANSGVYNEQF
TRBJ1-6	TRBV4-3	ASSQDPRPSSYNSPLH
TRBJ2-7	TRBV6-2/TRBV6-3	ATKVGEFGSYEQY
TRBJ2-1	TRBV12-3/TRBV12-4	ASSFIWGDYNEQF
TRBJ2-5	TRBV2	ASSRDRTQETQY
TRBJ2-3	TRBV7-2	ASSKGTAGPTDTQY
TRBJ2-1	TRBV5-4	ASSWAGRTYNEQF
TRBJ1-1	TRBV27	ASSPRVRGTEAF
TRBJ2-3	TRBV20-1	SARGLAGGFQY
TRBJ2-5	TRBV11-2	ASSFPGEWETQY
TRBJ2-5	TRBV5-1	ASRVSGPQETQY
TRBJ1-6	TRBV4-3	ASSDYTGATDSPLH
TRBJ1-1	TRBV3-1	ASSQDRRIAAF
TRBJ2-3	TRBV12-3/TRBV12-4	ASSIVSADTEY
TRBJ2-5	TRBV18	ASSPQTGEQY
TRBJ2-3	TRBV29-1	SVVETGFTDTQY
TRBJ1-2	TRBV5-6	ASSLVGSGGYT
TRBJ1-5	TRBV2	ASSDEGIQPQH
TRBJ2-3	TRBV5-1	ASSLGGMMTDTQY
TRBJ1-1	TRBV3-1	ASSQLTRMNTEAF
TRBJ2-2	TRBV4-2	ASSQELAVLTGELF
TRBJ2-5	TRBV7-9	ASSEGHQETQY
TRBJ2-1	TRBV28	ATRSRITYNEQF
NA	TRBV6-5	ASSGASGKETQF
NA	TRBV7-2	ASSLWQGPYNEQY
TRBJ1-4	TRBV6-7	ASSDSATNEKLF
TRBJ1-1	TRBV18	ASSPRAILNTEAF
TRBJ1-2	TRBV7-8	ASSFSTDWHYGYT
TRBJ2-2	TRBV12-3/TRBV12-4	ASSLDRGANGELF
TRBJ1-4	TRBV10-3	ASENAINEKLF
NA	TRBV20-1	SASVEYEQY
TRBJ2-7	TRBV12-3/TRBV12-4	ASRPGTGIQQY
TRBJ2-1	TRBV5-6	ASSLDTGVRNEQF
TRBJ1-1	TRBV7-3	ASSLGGGWNTEAF
TRBJ1-2	TRBV4-3	ASSQVQGGYGYT
TRBJ2-5	TRBV27	ASSSRDRGGETQY
TRBJ2-7	TRBV2	ASSGVYEQY